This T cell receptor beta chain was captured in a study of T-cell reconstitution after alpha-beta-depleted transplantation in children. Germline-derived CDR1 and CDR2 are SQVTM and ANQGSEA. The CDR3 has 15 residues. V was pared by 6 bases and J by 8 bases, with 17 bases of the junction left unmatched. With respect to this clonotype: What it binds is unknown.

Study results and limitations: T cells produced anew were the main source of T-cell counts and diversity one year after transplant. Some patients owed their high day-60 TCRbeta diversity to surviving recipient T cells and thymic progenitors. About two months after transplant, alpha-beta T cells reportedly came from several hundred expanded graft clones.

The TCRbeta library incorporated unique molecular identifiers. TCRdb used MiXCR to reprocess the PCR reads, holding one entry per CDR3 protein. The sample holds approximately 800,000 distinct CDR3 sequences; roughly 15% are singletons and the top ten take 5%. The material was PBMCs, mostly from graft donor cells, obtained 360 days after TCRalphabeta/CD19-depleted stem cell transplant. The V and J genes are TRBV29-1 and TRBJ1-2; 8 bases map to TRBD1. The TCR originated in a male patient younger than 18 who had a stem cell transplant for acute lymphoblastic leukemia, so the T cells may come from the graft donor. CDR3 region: CSVRSPGGLPGGYTF. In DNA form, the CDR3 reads TGCAGCGTCCGAAGCCCAGGGGGCCTGCCAGGCGGCTACACCTTC.